This passage covers 5 T cell receptor beta chains from one sample sequenced in a study of breast tumors, draining lymph nodes, adjacent tissues. TCRdb itself ran the multiplex PCR reads through MiXCR, one entry per CDR3 protein. The sample lists 200,000 or so distinct CDR3 sequences, roughly 31% occurring once. Samples came from axillary lymph nodes draining the breast cancer. The source material was axillary lymph node tissue. The receptors were gathered from a female donor with breast cancer. Some clones in this sample may be carry-over from other donors' samples.

The sample holds many counts of this clonotype. This rearrangement joins TRBV30 to TRBJ1-6, with unresolved D. Looked up from germline, CDR1 is GTSNPN and CDR2 is SVGIG (reference sequence). The CDR3 contains 15 residues. V lost 2 bases to trimming and J lost 5 bases, with 13 bases between them. This CDR3 reads CAWSSIRPDNSPLHF. DNA of the CDR3: TGTGCCTGGAGTTCCATACGGCCCGATAATTCACCCCTCCACTTT.

At least ten counts were recorded for this clonotype. Given the absence of the conserved phenylalanine or tryptophan at the CDR3 end, a read error is likely. It is unclear where the CDR3 begins or ends on the DNA, so no DNA is shown, and the CDR3 is as TCRdb lists it. The chain recombines TRBV7-9 with TRBJ2-7; the table calls TRBD1, which could not be checked here. Germline V gives CDR1 SEHNR, CDR2 FQNEAQ (reference sequence). The CDR3 is 10 residues long, counting both termini. CDR3 loop: CASSFGGVDL.

This clonotype was seen repeatedly, ten times or more. V usage is TRBV30 and J usage is TRBJ2-7; D is ambiguous. CDR1 and CDR2 from the germline V gene are GTSNPN and SVGIG (reference sequence). The length of the CDR3 is 13 residues. Trimming cost V 4 bases and J 7 bases, with 17 bases left between them. DNA for the CDR3: TGTGCCTGGATGTTCCCCCATGTAGGGGAGCAGTACTTC. Translating it yields CAWMFPHVGEQYF. The variable domain in full, completed from reference TRBV30 and TRBJ2-7, reads SQTIHQWPATLVQPVGSPLSLECTVEGTSNPNLYWYRQAAGRGLQLLFYSVGIGQISSEVPQNLSASRPQDRQFILSSKKLLLSDSGFYLCAWMFPHVGEQYFGPGTRLTVT.

This chain uses TRBV20-1 with TRBJ1-2; tentatively, D is TRBD1 (6 bases). Germline CDR1 DFQATT, CDR2 SNEGSKA (reference sequence). The V and J ends lost 1 base and 3 bases respectively, with 6 bases between them. The CDR3 extends over 12 amino acids. The CDR3 DNA follows: TGCAGTGCTAGAGGACAGGACTATGGCTACACCTTC. It yields the protein CSARGQDYGYTF.

The chain couples TRBV27 to TRBJ2-5; perhaps D is TRBD1 or TRBD2 (6 bases each). Trimming removed 5 bases from V and 0 bases from J, with 25 bases in between. This CDR3 spans 19 amino acids. Germline lookup yields CDR1 MNHEY and CDR2 SMNVEV (reference sequence). The CDR3 coding sequence is TGTGCCAGCAGTAAACGTGGAGGAAGCCGAGGGGGGTACCAAGAGACCCAGTACTTC. Amino acid sequence: CASSKRGGSRGGYQETQYF.